This T cell receptor (beta chain) was identified in a study of shared clonotypes between healthy human individuals. Evenly divided among several immunoSEQ plates was the genomic DNA of each subset. Measured with immunoSEQ multiplex PCR; TCRdb has only the in-frame clones, and not every one. Seen here are about 2 million clones, over 85% observed once, and the top ten hold more than 0.9%. The CDR3 has 17 amino acids. The junction had 7 bases not matched to a gene; V was cut back by 6 bases and J by 1 base. CDR1 is MGHRA and CDR2 is YSYEKL in the germline V gene. It was CD45RO-negative cells, positively selected for CCR7, that made up naive CD8 cells, with terminally differentiated effector memory CD45RA+ cells excluded.

J is TRBJ2-3 and V is TRBV4-1, with TRBD2 matching over 13 bases. Source material: naive CD8+ T cells sorted from blood. This receptor was taken from a man aged 18 to 29 in good health. This CDR3 is CASRPRTSGGGTDTQYF. CDR3 coding DNA: TGCGCCAGCAGGCCTAGGACTAGCGGGGGTGGCACAGATACGCAGTATTTT.